The 8 T cell receptor beta chains in this list originate from one sample, sequenced in a study of cytomegalovirus exposure and HLA in healthy donors. Repertoires were generated with immunoSEQ multiplex PCR, while TCRdb's copy carries only in-frame clones and drops some. In the table there are around 95,000 clones, around 85% of which are singletons. Input material: PBMCs. The source is a young man in good health and CMV-seropositive.

A note on this clone: Other DNA sequences in the sample encode the same CDR3. J is TRBJ2-5 and V is TRBV9; 13 bases agree with TRBD2. The germline gives CDR1 SGDLS, CDR2 YYNGEE. The CDR3 totals 15 residues. J was trimmed by 3 bases and V by 3 bases; bases with no gene match: 2. As DNA, the CDR3 is TGTGCCAGCAGCGCTGGACTAGCGGGAGAAGAGACCCAGTACTTC. Its translation is CASSAGLAGEETQYF.

The genes are TRBV5-4 and TRBJ2-3, with D perhaps matching TRBD2 (6 bases). This CDR3 contains 13 residues. Germline V gene lookup returns CDR1 SGHNT and CDR2 YYREEE (reference sequence). Trimming took off 3 bases at V and 5 bases at J, with 10 bases between the two ends. CDR3 sequence: CASSSYGGDTQYF. The CDR3 DNA follows: TGTGCCAGCAGCTCCTACGGGGGAGATACGCAGTATTTT. Filled out from reference TRBV5-4 and TRBJ2-3, the complete variable domain reads ETGVTQSPTHLIKTRGQQVTLRCSSQSGHNTVSWYQQALGQGPQFIFQYYREEENGRGNFPPRFSGLQFPNYSSELNVNALELDDSALYLCASSSYGGDTQYFGPGTRLTVL.

This clone was observed a handful of times. The gene calls are TRBV29-1 and TRBJ1-5; TRBD1 matches 8 bases. Losses at the gene ends were 5 bases for V and 6 bases for J; bases not matched to a gene: 6. Germline CDR1 and CDR2: SQVTM and ANQGSEA. CDR3 length: 13 amino acids. The CDR3 spells CSVSTGGGQPQHF. Here the CDR3 DNA reads TGCAGCGTTTCTACAGGGGGAGGTCAGCCCCAGCATTTT.

The chain employs TRBV28 and TRBJ2-7; no clear D gene. The CDR3 has 14 residues. The germline V and J ends were trimmed by 1 base and 0 bases, with 7 bases remaining between them. Looked up from germline, CDR1 is MDHEN and CDR2 is SYDVKM. The CDR3: CASSLSGSSYEQYV. In DNA, the CDR3 is TGTGCCAGCAGTTTATCAGGCAGCTCCTACGAGCAGTACGTC.

The V gene is TRBV28, the J gene TRBJ2-3; 8 bases map to TRBD1. This CDR3 has 13 residues. After removal of 8 bases from V and 5 bases from J, the junction contained 6 bases not matched to a gene. CDR1 is MDHEN and CDR2 is SYDVKM in the germline V gene. In DNA, the CDR3 is TGTGCCAGCCTTGGCAGGGGGCAAGATACGCAGTATTTT. Translation gives CASLGRGQDTQYF.

The chain employs TRBV2 and TRBJ1-1; 9 bases are a match to TRBD1. This CDR3 region has 14 residues. V lost 3 bases, J lost 5 bases, and 4 bases stayed unmatched. CDR1 is SNHLY and CDR2 is FYNNEI in the germline V gene. Here the CDR3 DNA reads TGTGCCAGCAGTGAGACAGGGGGTGGGACTGAAGCTTTCTTT. Translated: CASSETGGGTEAFF.

V and J are TRBV13 and TRBJ2-2, with 11 bases lining up with TRBD2. The CDR3 covers 16 residues. After removal of 2 bases from V and 6 bases from J, the junction contained 5 bases not matched to a gene. Germline CDR1 and CDR2: PRHDT and FYEKMQ (reference sequence). CDR3 DNA: TGTGCCAGCAGCTTAACTAGCGGGAGTTCGGCCGGGGAGCTGTTTTTT. It codes for CASSLTSGSSAGELFF.

This clone showed up just a few times. This sequence joins TRBV6-6 and TRBJ1-2; 8 positions agree with TRBD1. Germline assignment: CDR1 MNHNY and CDR2 SVGAGI (reference sequence). This CDR3 has 16 amino acids. The V and J ends lost 5 bases and 4 bases, in that order; junction bases with no gene match: 12. The CDR3 spells CASSALTGTGGYGYTF. CDR3 sequence (DNA): TGTGCCAGCAGTGCCCTTACCGGGACAGGAGGCTATGGCTACACCTTC.